This T cell receptor (beta chain) was recovered during a study of tumour-infiltrating T cells in Burkitt lymphoma. Data came from immunoSEQ multiplex PCR; TCRdb stores just in-frame clones and leaves some out. In the table there are thousands of clones, about 80% of which are singletons. The CDR3 length is 11 residues. From germline, CDR1 is DFQATT and CDR2 SNEGSKA (reference sequence). The ends were cut back, 7 bases at V and 5 bases at J, with 12 bases in the middle. The table lists this clone with a few counts. This sequence was found in a human donor with diffuse large B-cell lymphoma. This rearrangement joins TRBV20-1 to TRBJ2-7; D gene unclear. The sequenced material came from tumor tissue. CDR3 region: CSVSSLNEQYF. CDR3 sequence (DNA): TGCAGTGTTAGCTCCCTGAACGAGCAGTACTTC.